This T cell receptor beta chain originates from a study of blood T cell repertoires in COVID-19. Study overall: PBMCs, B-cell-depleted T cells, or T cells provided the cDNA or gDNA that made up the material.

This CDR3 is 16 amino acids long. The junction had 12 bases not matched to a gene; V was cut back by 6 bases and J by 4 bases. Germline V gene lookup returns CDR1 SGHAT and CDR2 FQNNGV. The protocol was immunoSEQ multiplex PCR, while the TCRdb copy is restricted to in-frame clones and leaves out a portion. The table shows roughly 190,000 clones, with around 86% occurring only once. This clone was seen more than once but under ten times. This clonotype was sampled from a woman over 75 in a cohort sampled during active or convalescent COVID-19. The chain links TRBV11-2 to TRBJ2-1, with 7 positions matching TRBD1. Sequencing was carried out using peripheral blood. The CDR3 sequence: CASRATGSRGYNEQFF. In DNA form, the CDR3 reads TGTGCCAGCAGGGCGACAGGGAGCAGGGGATACAATGAGCAGTTCTTC. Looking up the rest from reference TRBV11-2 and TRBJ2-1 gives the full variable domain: EAGVAQSPRYKIIEKRQSVAFWCNPISGHATLYWYQQILGQGPKLLIQFQNNGVVDDSQLPKDRFSAERLKGVDSTLKIQPAKLEDSAVYLCASRATGSRGYNEQFFGPGTRLTVL.